The rows below give T cell receptor beta chains drawn from one sample of a study of blood T cell repertoires in COVID-19. Profiling relied on immunoSEQ multiplex PCR, and the TCRdb table lists in-frame clones only, not all of them. The sample carries about 150,000 clones, around four fifths recorded once. Material: PBMCs or T cells enriched from blood (not recorded which). These receptors were taken from a man over 45 who had recovered from COVID-19. The CDR3 runs from the conserved cysteine through the conserved F or W. Each record gives: V gene, clone size, D gene, J gene, CDR3 protein, CDR3 DNA. D genes are given only for firm matches. Not all rows give a size; the values are once, few, many and, for expanded clones, a class.

V: TRBV18
size: once
D: TRBD1
J: TRBJ1-2
CDR3: CASSPTTGGAFQGYTF
DNA: TGTGCCAGCTCACCGACTACAGGGGGCGCGTTCCAGGGCTACACCTTC

V: TRBV7-8
size: NA
D: NA
J: TRBJ1-5
CDR3: CASSRGGDQPQHF
DNA: TGTGCCAGCAGCCGCGGCGGGGACCAGCCCCAGCATTTT

V: TRBV2
size: many
D: TRBD1
J: TRBJ1-2
CDR3: CASTPQGAAGYTF
DNA: TGTGCCAGCACTCCTCAGGGGGCGGCTGGCTACACCTTC

V: TRBV2
size: NA
D: TRBD1
J: TRBJ2-7
CDR3: CASRPGQGSYEQYF
DNA: TGTGCCAGCAGACCGGGACAGGGATCCTACGAGCAGTACTTC

V: TRBV19
size: NA
D: TRBD2
J: TRBJ2-2
CDR3: CASKLLAGGLTGELFF
DNA: TGTGCCAGTAAACTACTAGCGGGGGGGCTAACCGGGGAGCTGTTTTTT

V: TRBV6-5
size: many
D: TRBD1
J: TRBJ2-7
CDR3: CASAGTGGSYEQYF
DNA: TGTGCCAGCGCCGGGACAGGGGGATCTTACGAGCAGTACTTC

V: TRBV7-8
size: NA
D: NA
J: TRBJ1-5
CDR3: CASSPYGNQPQHF
DNA: TGTGCCAGCAGCCCCTATGGCAATCAGCCCCAGCATTTT

V: TRBV18
size: NA
D: NA
J: TRBJ1-1
CDR3: CASSPDSGRSEAFF
DNA: TGTGCCAGCTCACCAGATTCAGGGAGGTCTGAAGCTTTCTTT

V: TRBV18
size: NA
D: TRBD1
J: TRBJ1-2
CDR3: CASSPVPGTAVNYGYTF
DNA: TGTGCCAGCTCACCTGTTCCAGGGACAGCTGTTAACTATGGCTACACCTTC

V: TRBV6-1
size: NA
D: TRBD1
J: TRBJ1-1
CDR3: CASSVQGARTEAFF
DNA: TGTGCCAGCAGTGTACAGGGGGCGAGGACTGAAGCTTTCTTT

V: TRBV7-2
size: NA
D: TRBD2
J: TRBJ2-3
CDR3: CASSPSGGVDTQYF
DNA: TGTGCCAGCAGCCCTAGCGGGGGAGTAGATACGCAGTATTTT

V: TRBV19
size: NA
D: TRBD1
J: TRBJ1-1
CDR3: CASSIGTGKAFF
DNA: TGTGCCAGTAGTATAGGGACAGGGAAGGCTTTCTTT

V: TRBV14
size: NA
D: NA
J: TRBJ2-7
CDR3: CASSSHGGRYEQYF
DNA: TGTGCCAGCAGCAGCCACGGGGGGCGCTACGAGCAGTACTTC

V: TRBV11-2
size: NA
D: NA
J: TRBJ2-1
CDR3: CASEGTTLFF
DNA: TGTGCCAGCGAGGGGACAACCCTGTTCTTC

V: TRBV18
size: once
D: TRBD1
J: TRBJ2-5
CDR3: CASSPPGQQETQYF
DNA: TGTGCCAGCTCACCGCCGGGACAGCAAGAGACCCAGTACTTC

V: TRBV3-1/TRBV3-2
size: NA
D: NA
J: TRBJ1-6
CDR3: CASSQDRNYNSPLHF
DNA: TGTGCCAGCAGCCAGGACAGAAACTATAATTCACCCCTCCACTTT

V: TRBV14
size: NA
D: TRBD1
J: TRBJ2-7
CDR3: CASSLDRVTYEQYF
DNA: TGTGCCAGCAGCCTGGACAGGGTGACCTACGAGCAGTACTTC

V: TRBV11-2
size: NA
D: NA
J: TRBJ1-2
CDR3: CASSLEGAATSGYTF
DNA: TGTGCCAGCAGCTTAGAGGGGGCCGCAACCTCTGGCTACACCTTC